The 27 T cell receptor beta chains reported below all come from one sample, sequenced in a study of shared clonotypes between healthy human individuals. Profiled with immunoSEQ multiplex PCR; TCRdb holds only in-frame clones, not every one. The table includes 2 million to 2.5 million clones, approximately 95% detected once. The sequenced material came from naive CD4+ T cells sorted from blood. Stated subset: CD45RA+ positively selected. The receptors were gathered from a man aged 18 to 35 in good health.

The chain uses TRBV7-2 and TRBJ1-2; possible D gene TRBD1, 5 bases. Looked up from germline, CDR1 is SGHTA and CDR2 is FQGNSA. The CDR3 runs to 12 residues. Trimming removed 11 bases from V and 4 bases from J, with 14 bases in between. The CDR3 reads CASGGASYGYTF. CDR3 sequence (DNA): TGTGCCTCCGGGGGAGCCTCCTATGGCTACACCTTC.

The V and J genes are TRBV6-5 and TRBJ1-5; tentative D call: TRBD1 (6 bases). CDR1 and CDR2 from the germline V gene are MNHEY and SVGAGI. The CDR3 is 14 amino acids. Trimming shortened V by 2 bases and J by 9 bases, and 14 bases separated the two germline ends. The CDR3 region has the DNA TGTGCCAGCAGTTACGGGGGGGCGGGTTGGCCCCAGCATTTT. Its protein is CASSYGGAGWPQHF.

The V call is TRBV7-6, the J call TRBJ2-2, with TRBD2 matching over 7 bases. Germline CDR1 is SGHVS and CDR2 is FNYEAQ. J lost 4 bases, V lost 2 bases, and 7 bases had no gene match. The CDR3 loop spans 16 amino acids. Written as DNA, the CDR3 is TGTGCCAGCAGCTTATGGGGGAGGGCCCTCACCGGGGAGCTGTTTTTT. Residues: CASSLWGRALTGELFF.

The rearrangement uses TRBV21-1 and TRBJ2-7; the tabulated D call, TRBD1, remains unverified against the DNA. TRBV21-1 is annotated as a pseudogene. The CDR3 is made up of 15 amino acids. The CDR3 bases are TGTGCCAGCAGCTACCGGGACAGGGAGTCTAGCGAGCAGTACTTC. Translation: CASSYRDRESSEQYF.

The rearrangement links TRBV14 to TRBJ1-1; D unresolved. V lost 4 bases and J 0 bases, leaving 9 bases between the germline ends. The CDR3 runs 14 residues. Germline CDR1 is SGHDN and CDR2 is FVKESK. The CDR3 spells CASSRTQMNTEAFF. CDR3 coding DNA: TGTGCCAGCAGCCGGACTCAGATGAACACTGAAGCTTTCTTT.

V usage is TRBV2 and J usage is TRBJ2-7; D may match TRBD1 or TRBD2 (5 bases each). The CDR3 length is 14 residues. The ends were cut back, 3 bases at V and 6 bases at J, with 15 bases in the middle. CDR1 and CDR2 from the germline V gene are SNHLY and FYNNEI. This CDR3 reads CASSDSRELLEQYF. CDR3 in DNA: TGTGCCAGCAGTGATTCCAGGGAGCTACTCGAGCAGTACTTC.

This chain links TRBV27 with TRBJ1-6, with D possibly TRBD1 on 6 matching bases. Per the germline V gene, CDR1 is MNHEY and CDR2 is SMNVEV (reference sequence). The CDR3 has 16 residues. The V end lost 0 bases, the J end lost 7 bases, and 13 bases lay between the germline ends. The CDR3: CASSLSVGGVNSPLHF. CDR3 in DNA: TGTGCCAGCAGTTTATCTGTTGGGGGCGTGAATTCACCCCTCCACTTT.

The chain joins TRBV4-3 to TRBJ2-7, with D hard to call. The CDR3 extends over 12 amino acids. Germline assignment: CDR1 LGHNA and CDR2 YSLEER. Trimming took 0 bases from V and 3 from J, leaving 3 bases between them. Written as DNA, the CDR3 is TGCGCCAGCAGCCAAGAATTCTACGAGCAGTACTTC. Its translation: CASSQEFYEQYF.

V usage is TRBV10-3 and J usage is TRBJ2-7; 9 positions agree with TRBD1. V was clipped by 3 bases and J by 7 bases; unmatched bases: 13. The germline gives CDR1 ENHRY, CDR2 SYGVKD. The CDR3 is 16 residues long. The CDR3 region has the DNA TGTGCCATCAGTGACTTCAGCGGGACAGGGTGGGGGGAGCAGTACTTC. Protein sequence: CAISDFSGTGWGEQYF.

This clone was found a few times. This chain links TRBV10-1 with TRBJ2-7; D gene unclear. The germline V gene encodes CDR1 WNHNN and CDR2 SYGVQD (reference sequence). With 3 bases removed from V and 7 bases from J, the gap between germline ends came to 13 bases. The CDR3 totals 13 residues. CDR3 in amino acids: CASSEWPTSEQYF. In DNA, the CDR3 is TGCGCCAGCAGTGAATGGCCGACCTCGGAGCAGTACTTC.

The rearrangement joins TRBV10-3 to TRBJ1-2, with D possibly being TRBD1 (6 bases). The CDR3 length is 14 residues. The V gene's germline CDR1 is ENHRY and CDR2 SYGVKD. Trimming took off 3 bases at V and 6 bases at J, with 14 bases between the two ends. CDR3 in amino acids: CAISEPYRENGYTF. The CDR3 coding sequence is TGTGCCATCAGTGAACCATACAGGGAAAATGGCTACACCTTC.

In this sample, this clone turned up once. The rearrangement joins TRBV4-1 to TRBJ2-7, with 8 bases identical to TRBD1. This CDR3 is 16 amino acids long. CDR1 is MGHRA and CDR2 is YSYEKL in the germline V gene. J lost 6 bases, V lost 1 base, and 11 bases had no gene match. The CDR3 here is CASSQVGGDRGGEQYF. As DNA, the CDR3 is TGCGCCAGCAGCCAAGTTGGGGGAGACAGGGGTGGCGAGCAGTACTTC.

The V gene is TRBV12-5, the J gene TRBJ2-1, with TRBD2 identical over 8 bases. CDR1 and CDR2 (germline): LGHNT, FRNRAP. CDR3 length: 15 amino acids. V trimming: 6 bases; J trimming: 4 bases; junction bases outside the gene matches: 8. Here the CDR3 DNA reads TGTGCTAGTGGAATCGTAGCGGGGAAATACAATGAGCAGTTCTTC. It is translated as CASGIVAGKYNEQFF. Looking up the rest from reference TRBV12-5 and TRBJ2-1 gives the full variable domain: DARVTQTPRHKVTEMGQEVTMRCQPILGHNTVFWYRQTMMQGLELLAYFRNRAPLDDSGMPKDRFSAEMPDATLATLKIQPSEPRDSAVYFCASGIVAGKYNEQFFGPGTRLTVL.

The CDR3 reads CASSVDPEAYGYTF. The CDR3, as DNA: TGTGCCAGCAGCGTAGATCCAGAGGCCTATGGCTACACCTTC. The chain couples TRBV9 to TRBJ1-2; D gene uncertain. This CDR3 has 14 residues. The ends were cut back, 0 bases at V and 4 bases at J, with 10 bases in the middle. Germline lookup yields CDR1 SGDLS and CDR2 YYNGEE.

J is TRBJ2-7 and V is TRBV5-1; 7 bases align to TRBD2. The CDR3 is 15 residues long. V lost 4 bases and J lost 3; bases outside the gene matches: 10. Germline CDR1 SGHRS, CDR2 YFSETQ. CDR3 DNA sequence: TGCGCCAGCAGCCGGTCGGGAGCGGGAAACTACGAGCAGTACTTC. Its protein product is CASSRSGAGNYEQYF.

This clone came up many times. This chain connects TRBV7-9 to TRBJ2-7, with D unresolved. V lost 4 bases and J lost 2, with 15 bases in between. The CDR3 runs 15 residues. Germline-derived CDR1 and CDR2 are SEHNR and FQNEAQ (reference sequence). As DNA, the CDR3 is TGTGCCAGCAGCTACCCTTCGACGGACCCCTACGAGCAGTACTTC. Amino acid sequence: CASSYPSTDPYEQYF.

The chain uses TRBV18 and TRBJ2-2, with TRBD2 as a possible D gene (6 bases). V was pared by 4 bases and J by 2 bases, with 8 bases between. CDR3 length: 14 residues. Germline V gene lookup returns CDR1 KGHSH and CDR2 LQKENI. The CDR3 DNA is TGTGCCAGCTCACGGACTACTAACACCGGGGAGCTGTTTTTT. Protein product: CASSRTTNTGELFF.

This rearrangement joins TRBV30 to TRBJ1-3; the D is unclear. The length of the CDR3 is 14 residues. Trimming took off 2 bases at V and 0 bases at J, with 8 bases between the two ends. The germline CDR1 and CDR2 sequences are GTSNPN and SVGIG (reference sequence). DNA for the CDR3: TGTGCCTGGAGTTGGGTCAACTCTGGAAACACCATATATTTT. As protein: CAWSWVNSGNTIYF.

Regarding this clone: Within the sample, other DNA sequences also encode this same CDR3. The J gene is TRBJ2-5, the V gene TRBV6-6; D is perhaps TRBD1 (6 bases). Looked up from germline, CDR1 is MNHNY and CDR2 is SVGAGI (reference sequence). V lost 3 bases and J lost 5, with 13 bases in between. This CDR3 is 14 amino acids long. Here the CDR3 DNA reads TGTGCCAGCAGTTATTCGCAGGGGCGGGAGACCCAGTACTTC. It is translated as CASSYSQGRETQYF.

This clone was detected only once. J is TRBJ2-1 and V is TRBV30, with 9 bases identical to TRBD1. CDR1 is GTSNPN, CDR2 SVGIG, per germline (reference sequence). This CDR3 contains 13 residues. V shed 5 bases and J 3 bases; nucleotides not matched to a gene: 2. CDR3 region: CAWGQGFYNEQFF. CDR3 bases: TGTGCCTGGGGACAGGGGTTCTACAATGAGCAGTTCTTC.

The chain joins TRBV28 to TRBJ2-7; 12 bases align to TRBD1. Trimming removed 3 bases from V and 4 bases from J; junction bases left unmatched: 4. Germline CDR1 and CDR2: MDHEN and SYDVKM. The CDR3 loop spans 15 amino acids. The DNA of the CDR3 is TGTGCCAGCAGTTTGGGGGGACAGGGGGCTTACGAGCAGTACTTC. It codes for CASSLGGQGAYEQYF.

This sequence joins TRBV7-9 and TRBJ2-3; unclear D gene. The CDR3 has 14 amino acids. Germline CDR1 and CDR2: SEHNR and FQNEAQ (reference sequence). V was clipped by 0 bases and J by 7 bases, with 11 bases between them. CDR3 nucleotide sequence: TGTGCCAGCAGCTTAGCCGGGTTGGAGAATACGCAGTATTTT. It codes for CASSLAGLENTQYF.

This clone showed up just once. The chain employs TRBV2 and TRBJ2-5; possible D gene TRBD1, 6 bases. Trimming left V 6 bases short and J 5 bases short, with 16 bases between. This CDR3 has 14 residues. CDR1 and CDR2 from the germline V gene are SNHLY and FYNNEI. The CDR3 reads CASRATGSGETQYF. The DNA for the CDR3 is TGTGCCAGCAGAGCTACAGGGTCCGGGGAGACCCAGTACTTC.

This chain connects TRBV27 to TRBJ2-1, with 7 bases lining up with TRBD1. V trimming: 5 bases; J trimming: 9 bases; junction bases outside the gene matches: 10. This CDR3 contains 14 residues. CDR1 is MNHEY, CDR2 SMNVEV, per germline (reference sequence). The CDR3 region is CASSGARQGGEQFF. The CDR3 bases are TGTGCCAGCAGTGGAGCAAGACAGGGCGGTGAGCAGTTCTTC.

V usage is TRBV30 and J usage is TRBJ2-7, with TRBD2 matching 8 bases. Germline V lookup: CDR1 GTSNPN, CDR2 SVGIG (reference sequence). Unmatched junction bases numbered 8, after V lost 0 bases and J lost 1 base. The CDR3 contains 16 residues. DNA of the CDR3: TGTGCCTGGAGTGTTACCCCCAGCGGGAGTTCCTACGAGCAGTACTTC. Amino acid sequence: CAWSVTPSGSSYEQYF.

The chain couples TRBV28 to TRBJ2-5, with D uncertain. CDR1 is MDHEN and CDR2 is SYDVKM in the germline V gene. The CDR3 loop spans 12 amino acids. V dropped 5 bases and J dropped 2 bases, with 6 bases sitting between them. The CDR3 protein is CASSRLQETQYF. CDR3 in DNA: TGTGCCAGCAGTCGCCTACAAGAGACCCAGTACTTC.

The CDR3: CASSRTSVNTEAFF. DNA for the CDR3: TGTGCCAGCAGTCGGACATCGGTGAACACTGAAGCTTTCTTT. The V gene is TRBV5-5, the J gene TRBJ1-1, with D maybe TRBD1 (5 bases). Germline V lookup: CDR1 SGHKS, CDR2 YYEKEE (reference sequence). V was shortened by 5 bases and J by 0 bases, with 11 bases between the two germline ends. This CDR3 has 14 residues.